The clone carrying this T cell receptor (beta chain) showed up just a few times. Primers: 60 Vbeta forward and 13 Jbeta reverse. The assay was immunoSEQ multiplex PCR, and TCRdb's table has in-frame clones only and misses some. The data show under 140,000 clones, around three quarters seen once. The CDR3 spans 13 residues. V was clipped by 6 bases and J by 2 bases, with 7 bases between them. Germline CDR1 SNHLY, CDR2 FYNNEI. These data are taken from a study of cytomegalovirus exposure and HLA in healthy donors. The clonotype originates from a woman aged 25-40 years in good health and CMV-seronegative. The material sequenced was PBMCs. This chain joins TRBV2 and TRBJ2-2; D perhaps matches TRBD1 (6 bases). The CDR3 sequence is CASRDSNTGELFF. For the CDR3, the DNA is TGTGCCAGCAGGGACAGTAACACCGGGGAGCTGTTTTTT.